What follows describes a single TCR beta chain. The record originates from a study of T cells in Graves' hyperthyroidism and ophthalmopathy. Amplified TCR beta CDR3 regions came from RNA transcripts. RT-PCR in the first round (using the HTBI primer set) targeted the TCR CDR3. TCRdb passed the multiplex PCR reads through MiXCR, listing each CDR3 protein once. In the table there are about 400,000 distinct CDR3 sequences, roughly 14% of which are singletons. The sample taken for sequencing was blood. The receptor was derived from a young man with Graves' ophthalmopathy.

The CDR3 loop is CASSVQGVAEAFF. For the CDR3, the DNA is TGTGCCAGTAGTGTACAGGGAGTAGCTGAAGCTTTCTTT. The chain has TRBV19 and TRBJ1-1; perhaps TRBD1 as D (6 bases). The germline V gene encodes CDR1 LNHDA and CDR2 SQIVND (reference sequence). V shed 5 bases and J shed 6 bases, with 13 bases lying between them. The CDR3 extends over 13 amino acids. The full variable domain, with the rest looked up from reference TRBV19 and TRBJ1-1, is DGGITQSPKYLFRKEGQNVTLSCEQNLNHDAMYWYRQDPGQGLRLIYYSQIVNDFQKGDIAEGYSVSREKKESFPLTVTSAQKNPTAFYLCASSVQGVAEAFFGQGTRLTVV.